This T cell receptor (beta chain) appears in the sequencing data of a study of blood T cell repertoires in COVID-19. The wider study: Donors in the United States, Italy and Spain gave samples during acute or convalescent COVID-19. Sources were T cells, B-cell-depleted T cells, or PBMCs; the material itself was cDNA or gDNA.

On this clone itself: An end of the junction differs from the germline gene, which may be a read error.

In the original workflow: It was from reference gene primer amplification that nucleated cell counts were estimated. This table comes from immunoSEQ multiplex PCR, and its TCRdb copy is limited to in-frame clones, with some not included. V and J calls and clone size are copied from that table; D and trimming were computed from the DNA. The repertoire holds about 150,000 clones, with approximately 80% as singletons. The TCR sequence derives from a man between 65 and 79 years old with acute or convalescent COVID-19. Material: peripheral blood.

DNA for the CDR3: TGTGCCAGCAGCTTCTGGACAGGATCCTCCAATGAGCAGTTCTTC. Translation: CASSFWTGSSNEQFF. J is TRBJ2-1 and V is TRBV7-9, with 7 bases aligning to TRBD1. The germline CDR1 and CDR2 sequences are SEHNR and FQNEAQ (reference sequence). CDR3 size: 15 residues.